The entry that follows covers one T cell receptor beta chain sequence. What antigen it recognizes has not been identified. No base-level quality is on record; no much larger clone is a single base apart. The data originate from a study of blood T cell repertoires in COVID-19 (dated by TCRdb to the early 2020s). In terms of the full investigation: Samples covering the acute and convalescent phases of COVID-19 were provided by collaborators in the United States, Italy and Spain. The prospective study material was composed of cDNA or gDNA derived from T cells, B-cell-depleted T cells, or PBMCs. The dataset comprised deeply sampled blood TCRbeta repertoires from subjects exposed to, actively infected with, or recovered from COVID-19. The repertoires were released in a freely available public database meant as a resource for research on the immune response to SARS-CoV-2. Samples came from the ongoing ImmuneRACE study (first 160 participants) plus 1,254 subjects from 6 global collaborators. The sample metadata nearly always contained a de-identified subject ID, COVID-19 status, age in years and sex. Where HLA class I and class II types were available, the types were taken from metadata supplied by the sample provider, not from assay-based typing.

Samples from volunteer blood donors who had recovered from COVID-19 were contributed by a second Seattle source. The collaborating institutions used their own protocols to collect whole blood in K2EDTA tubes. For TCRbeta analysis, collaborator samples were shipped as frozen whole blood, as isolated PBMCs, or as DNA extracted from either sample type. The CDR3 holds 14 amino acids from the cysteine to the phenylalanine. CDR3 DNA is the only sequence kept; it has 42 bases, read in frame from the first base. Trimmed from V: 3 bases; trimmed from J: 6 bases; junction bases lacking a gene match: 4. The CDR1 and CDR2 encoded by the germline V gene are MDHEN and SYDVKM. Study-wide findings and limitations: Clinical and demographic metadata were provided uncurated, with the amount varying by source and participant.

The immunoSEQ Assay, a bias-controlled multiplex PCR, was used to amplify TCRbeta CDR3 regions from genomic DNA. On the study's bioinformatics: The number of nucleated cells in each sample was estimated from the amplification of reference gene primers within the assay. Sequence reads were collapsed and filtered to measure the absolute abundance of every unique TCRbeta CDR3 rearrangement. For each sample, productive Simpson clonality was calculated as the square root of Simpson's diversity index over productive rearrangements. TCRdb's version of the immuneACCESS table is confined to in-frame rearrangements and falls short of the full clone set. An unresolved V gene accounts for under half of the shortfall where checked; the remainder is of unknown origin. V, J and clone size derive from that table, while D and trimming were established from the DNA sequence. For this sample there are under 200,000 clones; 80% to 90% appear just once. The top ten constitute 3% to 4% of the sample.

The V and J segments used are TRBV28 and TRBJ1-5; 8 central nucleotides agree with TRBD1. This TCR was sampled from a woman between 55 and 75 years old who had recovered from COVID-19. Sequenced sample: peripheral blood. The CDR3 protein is CASSFRTGSQPQHF. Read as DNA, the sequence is TGTGCCAGCAGTTTTAGGACAGGGAGTCAGCCCCAGCATTTT.